This T cell receptor beta chain appears in the sequencing data of a study of T cell changes during pregnancy in multiple sclerosis. The CDR3 runs to 17 residues. Germline V lookup: CDR1 SGHNT, CDR2 YENEEA. Trimming took 1 base from V and 3 from J; bases not matched to a gene: 5. Measured with immunoSEQ multiplex PCR; TCRdb has only the in-frame clones, and not every one. The sample holds approximately 51,000 clones, 90% to 95% seen once. The sequence came from a female donor with multiple sclerosis, enrolled in a pregnancy study. Sequenced material: CD4+ T cells from peripheral blood mononuclear cells, taken in the second trimester of pregnancy. The genes are TRBV11-3 and TRBJ2-3; TRBD1 matches at 12 bases. Here the CDR3 DNA reads TGTGCCAGCAGCTTAGGCCGGGACAGGGGGCGTACAGATACGCAGTATTTT. Protein: CASSLGRDRGRTDTQYF.